One sample yielded the 17 T cell receptor beta chains listed below, sequenced in a study of technical replicates of blood from a few donors. The repertoire was sequenced with immunoSEQ multiplex PCR; TCRdb's copy has only in-frame clones and lacks some. Among about 61,000 clones listed, about 97% were seen once. Source material: T cells isolated from PBMCs. Receptors originate from a human donor in good health.

The chain joins TRBV14 to TRBJ2-7, with 7 bases identical to TRBD2. CDR1 is SGHDN, CDR2 FVKESK, per germline. V was pared by 2 bases and J by 2 bases, with 6 bases of the junction left unmatched. This CDR3 comprises 15 residues. The CDR3 nucleotides read TGTGCCAGCAGCCAAATGGGAGCGGGAACCTACGAGCAGTACTTC. This encodes CASSQMGAGTYEQYF.

V and J are TRBV2 and TRBJ1-6; D uncertain. The CDR3 runs to 14 residues. The germline V and J ends were trimmed by 7 bases and 7 bases, with 14 bases remaining between them. Germline V CDR1 and CDR2: SNHLY, FYNNEI. The CDR3 DNA is TGTGCCAGCAACCCACTCTTTACGAATTCACCCCTCCACTTT. It specifies CASNPLFTNSPLHF.

The V gene is TRBV6-6, the J gene TRBJ1-2; maybe TRBD1 (6 bases). Germline CDR1 reads MNHNY; CDR2 reads SVGAGI (reference sequence). The CDR3 runs to 15 residues. The V end lost 5 bases, the J end lost 3 bases, and 16 bases lay between the germline ends. The CDR3 DNA follows: TGTGCCAGCAGTGCTCTGGGGGGGCGGGACTATGGCTACACCTTC. Residues: CASSALGGRDYGYTF.

The J gene is TRBJ1-2, the V gene TRBV5-1, with D unclear. CDR3 length: 13 amino acids. Germline V gene sequence: CDR1 SGHRS, CDR2 YFSETQ. V was shortened by 4 bases and J by 5 bases, with 12 bases between the two germline ends. The CDR3 loop reads CASSEGRSYGYTF. The CDR3 region has the DNA TGCGCCAGCAGCGAGGGAAGAAGTTATGGCTACACCTTC.

This chain joins TRBV19 and TRBJ1-1; D is ambiguous. V was trimmed by 0 bases and J by 4 bases, leaving 6 bases between them. The CDR3 runs to 13 residues. The V gene's germline CDR1 is LNHDA and CDR2 SQIVND (reference sequence). CDR3 sequence: CASSIELSTEAFF. CDR3 DNA: TGTGCCAGTAGTATAGAGCTGAGCACTGAAGCTTTCTTT.

There are a few counts of this clone. This sequence joins TRBV10-3 and TRBJ1-1, with 7 bases matching TRBD1. The V and J ends lost 4 bases and 5 bases, in that order; junction bases with no gene match: 7. The germline CDR1 and CDR2 sequences are ENHRY and SYGVKD. The CDR3 consists of 14 residues. CDR3 nucleotides: TGTGCCATCAGTGGCCAGGGGGGAGGTACTGAAGCTTTCTTT. It codes for CAISGQGGGTEAFF.

This rearrangement joins TRBV10-3 to TRBJ2-1; D remains ambiguous. Between the trimmed V and J ends, which lost 6 bases and 0 bases, there was a span of 9 bases. The germline gives CDR1 ENHRY, CDR2 SYGVKD. The CDR3 is 14 residues long. The CDR3 DNA is TGTGCCATCAGCCCGGGTCCCTCCTACAATGAGCAGTTCTTC. Amino acid sequence: CAISPGPSYNEQFF.

The rearrangement uses TRBV13 and TRBJ1-5; tentative D call: TRBD1 (5 bases). Germline-derived CDR1 and CDR2 are PRHDT and FYEKMQ (reference sequence). Trimming pared 0 bases from V and 6 bases from J, leaving 9 bases between. CDR3 length: 14 residues. CDR3 DNA: TGTGCCAGCAGCTTAGGGAGTAGGGGTCAGCCCCAGCATTTT. It codes for CASSLGSRGQPQHF.

The rearrangement links TRBV4-1 to TRBJ2-5; 11 bases agree with TRBD2. Germline V lookup: CDR1 MGHRA, CDR2 YSYEKL. Unmatched junction bases numbered 9, after V lost 10 bases and J lost 5 bases. CDR3 length: 14 residues. The CDR3, as DNA: TGCGCCAACATAGCGGGAGGGCCGGCGGAGACCCAGTACTTC. This gives the protein CANIAGGPAETQYF.

The gene calls are TRBV30 and TRBJ1-6; TRBD1 matches 9 bases. The CDR3 has 16 residues. Germline V gives CDR1 GTSNPN, CDR2 SVGIG (reference sequence). With 7 bases clipped from V and 0 bases from J, the junction kept 7 bases outside the gene matches. This chain's CDR3 is CASWGTGSSYNSPLHF. The CDR3 nucleotides read TGTGCCTCCTGGGGGACAGGGAGCTCCTATAATTCACCCCTCCACTTT.

The V and J genes are TRBV19 and TRBJ2-7; 14 nucleotides match TRBD2. Per the germline V gene, CDR1 is LNHDA and CDR2 is SQIVND (reference sequence). The CDR3 is made up of 15 amino acids. Unmatched junction bases numbered 5, after V lost 5 bases and J lost 5 bases. CDR3 DNA: TGTGCCAGTAGTCCCGGGACTAGCGGGAGTAACGAGCAGTACTTC. This encodes CASSPGTSGSNEQYF.

The V and J genes are TRBV11-2 and TRBJ2-7, with a weak D call TRBD1 (6 bases). In germline, CDR1 is SGHAT, CDR2 FQNNGV. The ends were cut back, 5 bases at V and 3 bases at J, with 11 bases in the middle. The CDR3 spans 13 residues. The CDR3 here is CASSGTGHYEQYF. CDR3 in DNA: TGTGCCAGCAGCGGGACGGGACACTACGAGCAGTACTTC.

The V and J genes are TRBV6-5 and TRBJ1-2; weak D call: TRBD1 (6 bases). Germline-derived CDR1 and CDR2 are MNHEY and SVGAGI. The V end was cut by 0 bases, the J end by 2 bases, with 13 bases between. The CDR3 sequence is 16 residues long. The CDR3 coding sequence is TGTGCCAGCAGTTACTCGATAATCAGGGGAAACTATGGCTACACCTTC. It codes for CASSYSIIRGNYGYTF.

J is TRBJ1-5 and V is TRBV6-5; 7 bases align to TRBD1. The CDR3 extends over 14 amino acids. Germline CDR1 reads MNHEY; CDR2 reads SVGAGI. Trimming removed 4 bases from V and 5 bases from J; junction bases left unmatched: 5. CDR3 sequence (DNA): TGTGCCAGCAGTTCAGTACAGGGGTATCAGCCCCAGCATTTT. Protein sequence: CASSSVQGYQPQHF.

This sequence joins TRBV13 and TRBJ1-5, with D unresolved. V shed 4 bases and J shed 7 bases, with 14 bases lying between them. The CDR3 length is 14 residues. Germline loops: CDR1 PRHDT, CDR2 FYEKMQ (reference sequence). The CDR3 here is CASSSGLGHQPQHF. The CDR3 DNA follows: TGTGCCAGCAGCTCGGGGTTGGGCCACCAGCCCCAGCATTTT.

The chain uses TRBV27 and TRBJ2-7, with TRBD1 identical over 8 bases. The CDR3 totals 17 residues. Trimming cost V 2 bases and J 3 bases; bases outside gene matches: 12. Per the germline V gene, CDR1 is MNHEY and CDR2 is SMNVEV (reference sequence). This CDR3 reads CASSLIRSYGQGYEQYF. In nucleotides, the CDR3 is TGTGCCAGCAGTTTAATAAGAAGTTATGGACAGGGCTACGAGCAGTACTTC.

The rearrangement links TRBV6-5 to TRBJ2-7; a weak D match, TRBD1 (6 bases). In germline, CDR1 is MNHEY, CDR2 SVGAGI. This CDR3 contains 15 residues. V lost 6 bases and J lost 3, with 18 bases in between. Here the CDR3 reads CASRPAGQTYYEQYF. The CDR3 bases are TGTGCCAGCAGACCGGCCGGACAGACCTACTACGAGCAGTACTTC.